The 31 T cell receptor beta chains below were found in one sample sequenced in a study of T cell responses to AZD1222 COVID-19 vaccine (dated by TCRdb to 2020 to 2022). The time point label here, explained by the study, means: baseline before first vaccination. Library method: the immunoSEQ multiplex PCR assay. The immuneACCESS repertoire file appears here via TCRdb, limited to in-frame rearrangements. These files lack a portion of the clones; in checked studies, under half of the deficit traces to unresolved V genes, and the cause of the others is not known. This sample lists 150,000 to 200,000 clones; nearly 95% were detected once. About 2.5% of the sample lies in the top ten. The source material was peripheral blood, sampled on day 0 of AZD1222 vaccination. These receptors all come from an adult in good health.

The chain couples TRBV5-1 to TRBJ1-2; no reliable D call. Looked up from germline, CDR1 is SGHRS and CDR2 is YFSETQ. V lost 4 bases to trimming and J lost 8 bases, with 18 bases between them. This CDR3 contains 14 residues. DNA of the CDR3: TGCGCCAGCAGCCCCGGGCCCATCGACAAGGGCTACACCTTC. Translated: CASSPGPIDKGYTF. Variable domain in full (rest from reference TRBV5-1 and TRBJ1-2): KAGVTQTPRYLIKTRGQQVTLSCSPISGHRSVSWYQQTPGQGLQFLFEYFSETQRNKGNFPGRFSGRQFSNSRSEMNVSTLELGDSALYLCASSPGPIDKGYTFGSGTRLTVV.

This chain joins TRBV5-1 and TRBJ2-7, with a tentative D call TRBD2 (5 bases). The CDR3 is made up of 15 amino acids. Trimming removed 1 base from V and 0 bases from J, with 11 bases in between. The germline gives CDR1 SGHRS, CDR2 YFSETQ. The DNA for the CDR3 is TGCGCCAGCAGCTTGTCCCCGGGGAACTCCTACGAGCAGTACTTC. Its protein product is CASSLSPGNSYEQYF. Looking up the rest from reference TRBV5-1 and TRBJ2-7 gives the full variable domain: KAGVTQTPRYLIKTRGQQVTLSCSPISGHRSVSWYQQTPGQGLQFLFEYFSETQRNKGNFPGRFSGRQFSNSRSEMNVSTLELGDSALYLCASSLSPGNSYEQYFGPGTRLTVT.

The chain links TRBV7-3 to TRBJ1-2, with TRBD1 identical over 7 bases. After removal of 1 base from V and 8 bases from J, the junction contained 4 bases not matched to a gene. Germline V lookup: CDR1 SGHTA, CDR2 FQGTGA. The CDR3 loop spans 13 amino acids. For the CDR3, the DNA is TGTGCCAGCAGCTTAAAAGGGGGACAGGGCTACACCTTC. Translated, it gives CASSLKGGQGYTF. Based on the CDR3 plus reference TRBV7-3 and TRBJ1-2, the full variable domain is GAGVSQTPSNKVTEKGKYVELRCDPISGHTALYWYRQSLGQGPEFLIYFQGTGAADDSGLPNDRFFAVRPEGSVSTLKIQRTERGDSAVYLCASSLKGGQGYTFGSGTRLTVV.

J is TRBJ2-1 and V is TRBV27, with TRBD2 identical over 13 bases. Germline V gene data show CDR1 as MNHEY and CDR2 as SMNVEV (reference sequence). This CDR3 region has 15 residues. V gave up 5 bases and J gave up 8 bases; unmatched junction bases: 6. The CDR3 region is CASSLRTSGRDEQFF. For the CDR3, the DNA is TGTGCCAGCAGTCTCCGGACTAGCGGGAGAGATGAGCAGTTCTTC.

The chain couples TRBV7-2 to TRBJ2-2; no clear D. Germline V lookup: CDR1 SGHTA, CDR2 FQGNSA. CDR3 size: 14 residues. The V end lost 5 bases, the J end lost 4 bases, and 11 bases lay between the germline ends. The CDR3 protein is CASSLQYTTGELFF. The CDR3 DNA reads as TGTGCCAGCAGCCTACAATACACCACCGGGGAGCTGTTTTTT.

The chain combines TRBV27 with TRBJ1-2, with 8 bases that match TRBD1. Germline V lookup: CDR1 MNHEY, CDR2 SMNVEV (reference sequence). Germline trimming cut 4 bases from V and 5 bases from J; bases unmatched to any gene: 9. The CDR3 length is 15 residues. The chain's CDR3 is CASSSGQGLEYGYTF. The DNA for the CDR3 is TGTGCCAGCAGTTCCGGACAGGGACTAGAGTATGGCTACACCTTC.

V and J are TRBV6-6 and TRBJ1-1; 8 nucleotides match TRBD1. Germline CDR1 and CDR2: MNHNY and SVGAGI (reference sequence). The CDR3 length is 15 residues. J was trimmed by 0 bases and V by 2 bases; bases with no gene match: 2. The CDR3 nucleotides are TGTGCCAGCAGTTACACGGACAGGGTGAACACTGAAGCTTTCTTT. Translating gives CASSYTDRVNTEAFF.

This clone was seen once. The V gene is TRBV6-2 or TRBV6-3, the J gene TRBJ2-1; 14 bases agree with TRBD2. CDR1 is MNHEY and CDR2 is SVGEGT in the germline V gene. The length of the CDR3 is 14 residues. Trimming cost V 5 bases and J 10 bases; bases outside gene matches: 4. CDR3 DNA: TGTGCCAGCAGTAAGACTAGCGGGGGGGACGAGCAGTTCTTC. Encoded protein: CASSKTSGGDEQFF.

V usage is TRBV2 and J usage is TRBJ1-2; tentatively, D is TRBD1 (6 bases). Trimming removed 6 bases at V and 2 bases at J, with 7 bases between. The CDR3 spans 12 residues. Germline V CDR1 and CDR2: SNHLY, FYNNEI. The CDR3 reads CASRRGNYGYTF. The CDR3 DNA reads TGTGCCAGCAGGAGGGGGAACTATGGCTACACCTTC.

The chain has TRBV30 and TRBJ1-3; 8 bases map to TRBD1. The CDR3 runs 15 residues. V trimming: 2 bases; J trimming: 8 bases; junction bases outside the gene matches: 11. Germline CDR1 is GTSNPN and CDR2 is SVGIG (reference sequence). CDR3 sequence: CAWSYRGKNAHTIYF. Written as DNA, the CDR3 is TGTGCCTGGAGTTACAGGGGGAAAAACGCCCACACCATATATTTT.

The chain combines TRBV9 with TRBJ2-3; TRBD2 agrees at 16 bases. This CDR3 comprises 18 residues. With 3 bases clipped from V and 1 base from J, the junction kept 5 bases outside the gene matches. CDR1 and CDR2 from the germline V gene are SGDLS and YYNGEE. CDR3 region: CASSAGTSGRAGTDTQYF. The CDR3 coding sequence is TGTGCCAGCAGCGCCGGGACTAGCGGGAGGGCCGGCACAGATACGCAGTATTTT. Complete variable domain (other parts from reference TRBV9 and TRBJ2-3): DSGVTQTPKHLITATGQRVTLRCSPRSGDLSVYWYQQSLDQGLQFLIQYYNGEERAKGNILERFSAQQFPDLHSELNLSSLELGDSALYFCASSAGTSGRAGTDTQYFGPGTRLTVL.

The chain has TRBV30 and TRBJ2-5; the match to TRBD2 covers 8 bases. The germline V gene encodes CDR1 GTSNPN and CDR2 SVGIG (reference sequence). The CDR3 is 13 residues long. The junction had 4 bases not matched to a gene; V was cut back by 2 bases and J by 5 bases. The CDR3 here is CAWSRPGGETQYF. DNA for the CDR3: TGTGCCTGGAGTCGGCCGGGAGGGGAGACCCAGTACTTC.

V is TRBV5-6 and J is TRBJ1-5, with D possibly TRBD1 on 5 matching bases. CDR1 is SGHDT, CDR2 YYEEEE, per germline. The CDR3 is made up of 15 amino acids. With 0 bases removed from V and 2 bases from J, the gap between germline ends came to 9 bases. CDR3 amino acids: CASSLASRGNQPQHF. The CDR3 region has the DNA TGTGCCAGCAGCTTGGCTTCCAGGGGCAATCAGCCCCAGCATTTT.

The chain has TRBV5-1 and TRBJ2-3, with 7 bases lining up with TRBD1. Germline V CDR1 and CDR2: SGHRS, YFSETQ. The CDR3 totals 15 residues. The J segment lost 2 bases and the V segment lost 1 base, leaving 4 bases of the junction unmatched. CDR3 protein: CASSLTGTDTDTQYF. In nucleotides, the CDR3 is TGCGCCAGCAGCTTGACCGGGACAGACACAGATACGCAGTATTTT.

The genes are TRBV25-1 and TRBJ2-5; D not resolved. The CDR3 totals 11 residues. Germline lookup yields CDR1 MGHDK and CDR2 SYGVNS. V lost 3 bases, J lost 4 bases, and 3 bases lay in between. CDR3 region: CASSDIETQYF. CDR3 in DNA: TGTGCCAGCAGTGACATAGAGACCCAGTACTTC.

The chain has TRBV9 and TRBJ1-3; maybe TRBD1 (5 bases). The germline V gene has CDR1 SGDLS and CDR2 YYNGEE. The V and J ends lost 3 bases and 4 bases respectively, with 11 bases between them. The CDR3 spans 14 residues. The CDR3 DNA reads as TGTGCCAGCAGCGCCTCGGGGACCGGAAACACCATATATTTT. The encoded protein is CASSASGTGNTIYF.

The V gene is TRBV6-5, the J gene TRBJ2-7; D may be TRBD2 (6 bases). Germline CDR1 is MNHEY and CDR2 is SVGAGI. The CDR3 totals 15 residues. With 6 bases removed from V and 6 bases from J, the gap between germline ends came to 21 bases. The CDR3 DNA follows: TGTGCCAGCAGACCCCGGGAGAGGGCTAGGAGCGAGCAGTACTTC. Translated, it gives CASRPRERARSEQYF.

The gene calls are TRBV4-1 and TRBJ2-7; the D gene is possibly TRBD2 (5 bases). Trimming left V 0 bases short and J 4 bases short, with 10 bases between. Germline values: CDR1 MGHRA, CDR2 YSYEKL. The CDR3 is 14 residues long. The CDR3 sequence: CASSQEGGEYEQYF. The DNA for the CDR3 is TGCGCCAGCAGCCAAGAAGGTGGGGAGTACGAGCAGTACTTC.

This clone is medium-sized. V and J are TRBV28 and TRBJ2-3; D is perhaps TRBD2 (5 bases). Germline V gene lookup returns CDR1 MDHEN and CDR2 SYDVKM. V gave up 3 bases and J gave up 2 bases, with 21 bases separating them. The CDR3 spans 18 residues. The CDR3: CASSFAPEVGRNTDTQYF. The DNA for the CDR3 is TGTGCCAGCAGTTTCGCCCCGGAGGTGGGCCGGAACACAGATACGCAGTATTTT.

The V gene is TRBV6-5, the J gene TRBJ1-1, with a weak D call TRBD1 (5 bases). The CDR3 length is 13 residues. Trimming removed 6 bases at V and 1 base at J, with 9 bases between. Germline V CDR1 and CDR2: MNHEY, SVGAGI. CDR3 region: CASRGVRNTEAFF. The CDR3 nucleotides read TGTGCCAGCAGGGGGGTTAGGAACACTGAAGCTTTCTTT.

This clone is a singleton in its sample. The genes are TRBV9 and TRBJ2-3, with 7 bases identical to TRBD1. Germline loops: CDR1 SGDLS, CDR2 YYNGEE. The length of the CDR3 is 15 residues. Trimming removed 0 bases from V and 0 bases from J; junction bases left unmatched: 1. The CDR3 coding sequence is TGTGCCAGCAGCGTAGGCAGGGGGAGCACAGATACGCAGTATTTT. Its translation is CASSVGRGSTDTQYF.

This clone appeared a single time. The rearrangement joins TRBV30 to TRBJ1-2, with D possibly TRBD1 on 6 matching bases. The CDR3 length is 14 residues. Between the trimmed V and J ends, which lost 5 bases and 8 bases, there was a span of 21 bases. Germline loops: CDR1 GTSNPN, CDR2 SVGIG (reference sequence). In nucleotides, the CDR3 is TGTGCCTGGGGAAGAGTTGGGGGCGCGGACGGCTACACCTTC. It codes for CAWGRVGGADGYTF.

V gene TRBV27 combines with J gene TRBJ1-1, with D uncertain. Trimming left V 6 bases short and J 1 base short, with 15 bases between. The CDR3 runs to 15 residues. Germline lookup yields CDR1 MNHEY and CDR2 SMNVEV (reference sequence). The CDR3 region is CASSPTGRRNTEAFF. DNA of the CDR3: TGTGCCAGCAGCCCCACGGGTCGTAGGAACACTGAAGCTTTCTTT.

The chain links TRBV5-4 to TRBJ2-6; perhaps TRBD2 as D (5 bases). The germline V and J ends were trimmed by 0 bases and 4 bases, with 8 bases remaining between them. The germline V gene has CDR1 SGHNT and CDR2 YYREEE (reference sequence). CDR3 size: 15 residues. The DNA of the CDR3 is TGTGCCAGCAGCTTGGGAGGGAGAGGGGCCAACGTCCTGACTTTC. Translated: CASSLGGRGANVLTF.

The rearrangement uses TRBV7-9 and TRBJ2-1; 8 positions match TRBD2. CDR3 length equals 16 residues. Germline V gene lookup returns CDR1 SEHNR and CDR2 FQNEAQ (reference sequence). With V trimmed by 8 bases and J by 0 bases, 9 bases remained unmatched. Written as DNA, the CDR3 is TGTGCCAGCGGCACGGAGCGGGGGAGCTCCTACAATGAGCAGTTCTTC. It specifies CASGTERGSSYNEQFF.

The genes are TRBV2 and TRBJ2-5, with TRBD2 as a possible D gene (7 bases). Germline V gene lookup returns CDR1 SNHLY and CDR2 FYNNEI. CDR3 length equals 12 residues. Trimming pared 8 bases from V and 3 bases from J, leaving 10 bases between. The CDR3 coding sequence is TGTGCCAGCGGGGGGGCGGAAGAGACCCAGTACTTC. It specifies CASGGAEETQYF.

This chain connects TRBV6-1 to TRBJ2-5, with TRBD1 identical over 9 bases. The CDR3 runs 14 residues. V gave up 1 base and J gave up 3 bases; unmatched junction bases: 0. Germline V CDR1 and CDR2: MNHNS, SASEGT. Here the CDR3 DNA reads TGTGCCAGCAGTGAAGGGACAGGGGAAGAGACCCAGTACTTC. Translation gives CASSEGTGEETQYF.

This rearrangement joins TRBV2 to TRBJ1-5; D remains ambiguous. Trimming removed 5 bases from V and 6 bases from J, with 17 bases in between. Germline CDR1 reads SNHLY; CDR2 reads FYNNEI. CDR3 length: 15 amino acids. CDR3 in DNA: TGTGCCAGCAGTCGCTCGGACGGTTCTAGTCAGCCCCAGCATTTT. Amino acid sequence: CASSRSDGSSQPQHF. The whole variable domain, remainder taken from reference TRBV2 and TRBJ1-5, is EPEVTQTPSHQVTQMGQEVILRCVPISNHLYFYWYRQILGQKVEFLVSFYNNEISEKSEIFDDQFSVERPDGSNFTLKIRSTKLEDSAMYFCASSRSDGSSQPQHFGDGTRLSIL.

V is TRBV29-1 and J is TRBJ1-3, with a weak D call TRBD1 (6 bases). The length of the CDR3 is 12 residues. Germline-derived CDR1 and CDR2 are SQVTM and ANQGSEA. With 5 bases removed from V and 6 bases from J, the gap between germline ends came to 11 bases. CDR3 amino acids: CSVTGQENTIYF. In DNA form, the CDR3 reads TGCAGCGTTACAGGGCAGGAAAACACCATATATTTT.

The chain carries TRBV7-9 and TRBJ2-1, with D possibly TRBD2 on 5 matching bases. V lost 4 bases, J lost 0 bases, and 10 bases lay in between. The CDR3 consists of 15 residues. Germline CDR1 and CDR2: SEHNR and FQNEAQ (reference sequence). CDR3 in DNA: TGTGCCAGCAGCTCAGCGGCCAGCTCCTACAATGAGCAGTTCTTC. Its translation: CASSSAASSYNEQFF. The entire variable domain, with the rest obtained from reference TRBV7-9 and TRBJ2-1, is as follows: DTGVSQNPRHKITKRGQNVTFRCDPISEHNRLYWYRQTLGQGPEFLTYFQNEAQLEKSRLLSDRFSAERPKGSFSTLEIQRTEQGDSAMYLCASSSAASSYNEQFFGPGTRLTVL.

The rearrangement uses TRBV5-1 and TRBJ1-1, with 7 bases fitting TRBD1. From germline, CDR1 is SGHRS and CDR2 YFSETQ. The CDR3 loop spans 14 amino acids. Trimming took 3 bases from V and 1 from J; bases not matched to a gene: 3. For the CDR3, the DNA is TGCGCCAGCAGCTCCGGGACAGCGAACACTGAAGCTTTCTTT. Translated: CASSSGTANTEAFF.